This T cell receptor (beta chain) was sequenced for a study of beta chain features in type 1 diabetes. Study results and caveats: Short templates might get an advantage during PCR, and this would be equal in patients and controls.

Every donor provided one heparinised blood draw, which averaged approximately 100 mL. Every bit of the isolated RNA underwent reverse transcription, so sequencing read expressed TCRB transcripts. TCRdb's table, derived via immunoSEQ multiplex PCR, lists solely in-frame clones and lacks some. The sample lists about 180,000 clones; less than 15% were seen once. Concerning this clone itself: Its antigen is not identified.

The TCR comes from a woman between 18 and 29 years old in good health. What was sequenced was central memory CD4+ T cells from blood.

The CDR3 coding sequence is TGTGCCAGCAGCCCCCTCAGCGGGAGAGGGGAAAAGACCCAGTACTTC. It translates to CASSPLSGRGEKTQYF. The gene calls are TRBV11-2 and TRBJ2-5; 8 bases match TRBD2. This CDR3 has 16 amino acids. Germline CDR1 and CDR2: SGHAT and FQNNGV. The V segment lost 5 bases and the J segment 6 bases; nucleotides outside the gene matches: 14. The full variable domain, with the rest looked up from reference TRBV11-2 and TRBJ2-5, is EAGVAQSPRYKIIEKRQSVAFWCNPISGHATLYWYQQILGQGPKLLIQFQNNGVVDDSQLPKDRFSAERLKGVDSTLKIQPAKLEDSAVYLCASSPLSGRGEKTQYFGPGTRLLVL.